This TCR beta chain emerged from a study of cytomegalovirus exposure and HLA in healthy donors. General observations from the study: Reports credit the classifier with highly specific, highly sensitive diagnosis of cytomegalovirus status. The study recorded 150 to 200 TCR beta chains that were cytomegalovirus-associated. As confirmed in vitro, three CMV-associated chains were specific for CMV antigens.

The CDR3 loop spans 17 amino acids. V was clipped by 0 bases and J by 2 bases, with 14 bases between them. Per germline, CDR1 SEHNR and CDR2 FQNEAQ (reference sequence). Profiled with immunoSEQ multiplex PCR; TCRdb holds only in-frame clones, not every one. The data show 200,000 to 300,000 clones, with more than 75% seen just once and about 1.2% held by the top ten. This clone showed up just once. Its target is not known. This clonotype originated in a woman under 40 in good health and CMV-seropositive. The material sequenced was PBMCs. The V gene is TRBV7-9, the J gene TRBJ1-3; D is ambiguous. CDR3 protein: CASSLAEGTEPGNTIYF. The CDR3 bases are TGTGCCAGCAGCTTAGCAGAGGGAACCGAACCTGGAAACACCATATATTTT.